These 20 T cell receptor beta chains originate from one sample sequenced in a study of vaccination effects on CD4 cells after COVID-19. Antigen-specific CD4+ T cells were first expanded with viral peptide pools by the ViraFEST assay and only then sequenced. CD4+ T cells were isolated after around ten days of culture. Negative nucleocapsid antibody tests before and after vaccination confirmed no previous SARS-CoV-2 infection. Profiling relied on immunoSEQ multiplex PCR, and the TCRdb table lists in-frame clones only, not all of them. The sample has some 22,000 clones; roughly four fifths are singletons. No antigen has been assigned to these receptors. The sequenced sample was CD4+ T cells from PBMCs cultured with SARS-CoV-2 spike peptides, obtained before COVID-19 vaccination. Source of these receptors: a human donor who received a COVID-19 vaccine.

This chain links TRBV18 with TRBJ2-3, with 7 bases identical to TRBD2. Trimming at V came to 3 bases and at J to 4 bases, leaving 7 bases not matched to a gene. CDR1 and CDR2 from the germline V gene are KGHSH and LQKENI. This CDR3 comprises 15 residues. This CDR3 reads CASSPTGGSPDTQYF. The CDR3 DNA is TGTGCCAGCTCACCGACTGGCGGGAGCCCAGATACGCAGTATTTT.

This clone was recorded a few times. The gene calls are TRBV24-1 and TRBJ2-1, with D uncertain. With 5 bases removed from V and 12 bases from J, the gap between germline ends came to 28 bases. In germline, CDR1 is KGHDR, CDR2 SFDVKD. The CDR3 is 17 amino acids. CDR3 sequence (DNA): TGTGCCACCAGTGTTTCCCCCTATCGTTTCCCCTCCGAAGGGCAGTTCTTC. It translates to CATSVSPYRFPSEGQFF.

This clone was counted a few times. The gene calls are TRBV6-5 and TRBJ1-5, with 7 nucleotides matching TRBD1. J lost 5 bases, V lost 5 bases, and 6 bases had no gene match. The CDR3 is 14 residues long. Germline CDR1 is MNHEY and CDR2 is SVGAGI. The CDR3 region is CASSNRDSYQPQHF. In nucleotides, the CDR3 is TGTGCCAGCAGTAACCGGGACAGTTATCAGCCCCAGCATTTT.

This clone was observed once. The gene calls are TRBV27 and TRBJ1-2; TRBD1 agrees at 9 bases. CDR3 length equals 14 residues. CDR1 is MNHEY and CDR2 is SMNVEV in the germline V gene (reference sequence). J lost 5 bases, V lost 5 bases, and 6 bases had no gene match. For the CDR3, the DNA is TGTGCCAGCAGTACGGGACAGGGCCTATATGGCTACACCTTC. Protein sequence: CASSTGQGLYGYTF.

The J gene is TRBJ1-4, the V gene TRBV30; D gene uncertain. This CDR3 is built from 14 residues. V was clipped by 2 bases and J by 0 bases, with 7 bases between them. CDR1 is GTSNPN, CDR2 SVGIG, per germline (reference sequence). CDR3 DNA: TGTGCCTGGAGTTTCGCCTCAACTAATGAAAAACTGTTTTTT. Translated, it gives CAWSFASTNEKLFF.

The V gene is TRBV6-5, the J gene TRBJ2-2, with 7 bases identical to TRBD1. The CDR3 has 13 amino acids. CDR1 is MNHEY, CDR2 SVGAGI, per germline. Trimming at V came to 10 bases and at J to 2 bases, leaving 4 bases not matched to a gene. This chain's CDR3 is CATGTVNTGELFF. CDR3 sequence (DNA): TGTGCCACCGGGACAGTTAACACCGGGGAGCTGTTTTTT.

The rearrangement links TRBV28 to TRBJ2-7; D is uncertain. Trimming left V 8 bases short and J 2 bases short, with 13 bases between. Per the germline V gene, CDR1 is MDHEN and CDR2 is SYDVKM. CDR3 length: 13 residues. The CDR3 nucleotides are TGTGCCAGCGCTGGGCAAGCGACCTACGAGCAGTACTTC. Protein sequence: CASAGQATYEQYF.

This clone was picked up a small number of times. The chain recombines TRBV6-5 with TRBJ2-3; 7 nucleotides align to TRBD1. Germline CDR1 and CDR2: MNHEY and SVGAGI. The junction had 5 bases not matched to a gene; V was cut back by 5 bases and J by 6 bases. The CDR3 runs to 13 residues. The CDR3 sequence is CASSQQGWDTQYF. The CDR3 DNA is TGTGCCAGCAGTCAACAGGGGTGGGATACGCAGTATTTT.

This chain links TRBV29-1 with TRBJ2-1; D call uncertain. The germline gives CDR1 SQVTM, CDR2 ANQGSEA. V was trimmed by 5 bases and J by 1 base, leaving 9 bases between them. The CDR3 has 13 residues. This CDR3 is CSVRGISYNEQFF. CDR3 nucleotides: TGCAGCGTTCGCGGAATATCCTACAATGAGCAGTTCTTC.

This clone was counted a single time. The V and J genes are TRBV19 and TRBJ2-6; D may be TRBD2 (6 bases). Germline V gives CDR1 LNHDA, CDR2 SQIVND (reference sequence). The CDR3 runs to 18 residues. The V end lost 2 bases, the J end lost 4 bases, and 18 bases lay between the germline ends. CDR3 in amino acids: CASSIYGLAGSGANVLTF. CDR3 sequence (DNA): TGTGCCAGTAGTATATACGGACTGGCGGGATCCGGGGCCAACGTCCTGACTTTC.

This CDR3 is CASSIGTPQETQYF. The CDR3 DNA follows: TGTGCCAGTAGTATAGGGACACCGCAAGAGACCCAGTACTTC. The rearrangement uses TRBV19 and TRBJ2-5; D is perhaps TRBD1 (5 bases). Germline V gene sequence: CDR1 LNHDA, CDR2 SQIVND (reference sequence). The CDR3 has 14 amino acids. V shed 1 base and J shed 2 bases, with 8 bases lying between them.

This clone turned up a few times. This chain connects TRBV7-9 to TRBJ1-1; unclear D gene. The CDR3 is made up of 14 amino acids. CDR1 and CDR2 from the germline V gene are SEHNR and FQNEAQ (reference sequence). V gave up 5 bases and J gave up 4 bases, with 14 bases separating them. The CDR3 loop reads CASSPPGGSTEAFF. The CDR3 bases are TGTGCCAGCAGCCCTCCAGGTGGGAGCACTGAAGCTTTCTTT.

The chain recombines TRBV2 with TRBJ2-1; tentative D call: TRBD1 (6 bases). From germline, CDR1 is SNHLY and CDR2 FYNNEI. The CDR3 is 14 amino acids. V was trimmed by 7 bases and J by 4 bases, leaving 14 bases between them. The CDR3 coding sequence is TGTGCCAGCAAGGCAGGGGAGTTGTACAATGAGCAGTTCTTC. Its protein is CASKAGELYNEQFF.

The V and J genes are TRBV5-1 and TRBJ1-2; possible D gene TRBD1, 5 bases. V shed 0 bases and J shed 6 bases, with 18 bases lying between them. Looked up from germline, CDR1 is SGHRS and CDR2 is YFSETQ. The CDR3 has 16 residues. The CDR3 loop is CASSLAYLTGSDGYTF. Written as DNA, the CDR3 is TGCGCCAGCAGCTTGGCTTATCTCACAGGATCAGATGGCTACACCTTC.

Here the CDR3 reads CASSLGGALGNTIYF. The CDR3 nucleotides read TGTGCCAGCAGCTTAGGGGGGGCCCTTGGAAACACCATATATTTT. The chain has TRBV7-9 and TRBJ1-3; a possible D gene is TRBD1 (6 bases). V was clipped by 1 base and J by 3 bases, with 10 bases between them. This CDR3 comprises 15 residues. Per germline, CDR1 SEHNR and CDR2 FQNEAQ (reference sequence).

Written as DNA, the CDR3 is TGTGCCAGCAGCTTAGTTGGTAGCGGGAGTTGGTCCTACAATGAGCAGTTCTTC. The encoded protein is CASSLVGSGSWSYNEQFF. This sequence joins TRBV7-8 and TRBJ2-1; 9 positions match TRBD2. This CDR3 comprises 18 residues. The ends lost 1 base at V and 1 base at J; junction bases unmatched: 8. Germline CDR1 reads SGHVS; CDR2 reads FQNEAQ.

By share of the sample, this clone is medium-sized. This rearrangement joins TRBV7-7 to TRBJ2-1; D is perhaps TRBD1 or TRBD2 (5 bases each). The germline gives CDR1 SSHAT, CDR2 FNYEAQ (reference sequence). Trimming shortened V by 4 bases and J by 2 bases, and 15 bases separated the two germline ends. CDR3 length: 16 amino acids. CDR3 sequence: CASSSGRTIAYNEQFF. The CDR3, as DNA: TGTGCCAGCAGCTCGGGACGGACAATAGCCTACAATGAGCAGTTCTTC.

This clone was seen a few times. DNA of the CDR3: TGTGCCAGCAGTTTATCGCAACAGGGTCGGAGCTATGGCTACACCTTC. It translates to CASSLSQQGRSYGYTF. The chain recombines TRBV27 with TRBJ1-2, with D perhaps TRBD1 (6 bases). The CDR3 loop spans 16 amino acids. V lost 0 bases to trimming and J lost 4 bases, with 15 bases between them. CDR1 and CDR2 (germline): MNHEY, SMNVEV (reference sequence).

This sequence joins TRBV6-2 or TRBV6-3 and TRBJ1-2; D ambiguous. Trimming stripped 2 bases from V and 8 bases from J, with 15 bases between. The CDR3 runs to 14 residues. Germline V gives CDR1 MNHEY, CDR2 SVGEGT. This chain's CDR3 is CASSYTERGSGYTF. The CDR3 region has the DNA TGTGCCAGCAGTTACACAGAACGGGGAAGCGGCTACACCTTC.

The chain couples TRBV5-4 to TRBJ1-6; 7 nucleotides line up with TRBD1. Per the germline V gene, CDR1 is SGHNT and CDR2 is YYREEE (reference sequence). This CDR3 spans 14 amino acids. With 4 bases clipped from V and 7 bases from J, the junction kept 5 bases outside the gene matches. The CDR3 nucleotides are TGTGCCAGCAGCGTACAGGGGCCCAATTCACCCCTCCACTTT. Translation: CASSVQGPNSPLHF.